This is a list of T cell receptor beta chains from one sample in a study of identical twins. One entry per CDR3 protein results from TCRdb running MiXCR on the 5' RACE reads. The data hold fewer than 900,000 distinct CDR3 sequences, with roughly 20% observed a single time. The same sample was also used in a study of T cells expressing NK-cell markers.

Sequencing was carried out using PBMCs. The receptors shown here come from a woman younger than 35 in good health. CDR3s include the opening cysteine and the closing phenylalanine or tryptophan. The order of the fields is clone size, V gene, D gene, J gene, CDR3 length, CDR3 DNA, CDR3 protein. The D gene is left open where the match is weak. Clone sizes are given selectively: once, few, many, or a class where the clone is expanded.

size: NA
V: TRBV4-1
D: TRBD2
J: TRBJ2-2
length: 16
DNA: TGCGCCAGCAGCCAAGGCGGCCTAGCGGACACCGGGGAGCTGTTTTTT
CDR3: CASSQGGLADTGELFF

size: few
V: TRBV4-1
D: TRBD1
J: TRBJ1-1
length: 14
DNA: TGCGCCAGCAGTAAACAGGGGGCGGTCGGTGAAGCTTTCTTT
CDR3: CASSKQGAVGEAFF

size: NA
V: TRBV28
D: TRBD1
J: TRBJ1-1
length: 16
DNA: TGTGCCAGCAGAGCTCATGGACAGGGGGCTCCCACTGAAGCTTTCTTT
CDR3: CASRAHGQGAPTEAFF

size: NA
V: TRBV20-1
D: NA
J: TRBJ1-4
length: 14
DNA: TGCAGTGCTCACAGACACGCAACTAATGAAAAACTGTTTTTT
CDR3: CSAHRHATNEKLFF

size: many
V: TRBV5-1
D: NA
J: TRBJ1-4
length: 13
DNA: TGCGCCAGCAGCTTCGACAAAGGGGAAAAACTGTTTTTT
CDR3: CASSFDKGEKLFF

size: few
V: TRBV12-3/TRBV12-4
D: NA
J: TRBJ1-2
length: 15
DNA: TGTGCCACCGGTTCCTCGGGTAGACCCAACTATGGCTACACCTTC
CDR3: CATGSSGRPNYGYTF

size: few
V: TRBV15
D: TRBD1
J: TRBJ2-7
length: 14
DNA: TGTGCCACCAGCAGAGAGACAGGGCCCTACGAGCAGTACTTC
CDR3: CATSRETGPYEQYF

size: NA
V: TRBV20-1
D: NA
J: TRBJ2-1
length: 13
DNA: TGCAGTGCTAGAGTTTCCTCTCGCAATGAGCAGTTCTTC
CDR3: CSARVSSRNEQFF

size: many
V: TRBV20-1
D: NA
J: TRBJ1-2
length: 13
DNA: TGCAGTGCTAGAACCGCCTCTAACTATGGCTACACCTTC
CDR3: CSARTASNYGYTF

size: many
V: TRBV5-1
D: TRBD2
J: TRBJ2-1
length: 15
DNA: TGCGCCAGCAGCTTGTATAGCGGGCCCCTCAATGAGCAGTTCTTC
CDR3: CASSLYSGPLNEQFF

size: many
V: TRBV29-1
D: TRBD1
J: TRBJ1-2
length: 18
DNA: TGCAGCGTTACTAAAACCAGATCGACAGGGGGTGGAAACTATGGCTACACCTTC
CDR3: CSVTKTRSTGGGNYGYTF

size: NA
V: TRBV5-8
D: NA
J: TRBJ2-6
length: 10
DNA: TGTGCCAGCAGCCCCAACGTCCTGACTTTC
CDR3: CASSPNVLTF

size: NA
V: TRBV7-6
D: NA
J: TRBJ2-2
length: 15
DNA: TGTGCCAGCAGCCTCGGACAGATCTTGGGAGGGGAGCTGTTTTTT
CDR3: CASSLGQILGGELFF

size: many
V: TRBV2
D: TRBD1
J: TRBJ1-4
length: 14
DNA: TGTGCCAGCAGACCGGGACAGGGTGATGAAAAACTGTTTTTT
CDR3: CASRPGQGDEKLFF

size: few
V: TRBV10-3
D: TRBD1
J: TRBJ1-1
length: 15
DNA: TGTGCCATCAAGACAGGGGGCGGGGGGAACACTGAAGCTTTCTTT
CDR3: CAIKTGGGGNTEAFF

size: NA
V: TRBV12-3/TRBV12-4
D: NA
J: TRBJ2-3
length: 12
DNA: TGTGCCAGCAGTCCCCAGCGACATACGCAGTATTTT
CDR3: CASSPQRHTQYF

size: once
V: TRBV4-2
D: TRBD2
J: TRBJ2-5
length: 18
DNA: TGTGCCAGCAGCCAAGGAGGTAGCGGGGGTCCCCTGGAAGAGACCCAGTACTTC
CDR3: CASSQGGSGGPLEETQYF

size: few
V: TRBV7-2
D: NA
J: TRBJ2-1
length: 14
DNA: TGTGCCAGCAGCTTGTTTTTCGGGATGTGGGAGCAGTTCTTC
CDR3: CASSLFFGMWEQFF

size: few
V: TRBV6-5
D: NA
J: TRBJ1-3
length: 17
DNA: TGTGCCAGCAGTTACTCGACTCGGGCAGTGGCTGGAAACACCATATATTTT
CDR3: CASSYSTRAVAGNTIYF

size: NA
V: TRBV2
D: NA
J: TRBJ2-3
length: 13
DNA: TGTGCCAGCAGCCCGGGCCAGGGGATAACGCAGTATTTT
CDR3: CASSPGQGITQYF

size: NA
V: TRBV12-3/TRBV12-4
D: TRBD2
J: TRBJ2-5
length: 15
DNA: TGTGCCAGCACCCTCACCGGGACTAGCTGGGAGACCCAGTACTTC
CDR3: CASTLTGTSWETQYF

size: NA
V: TRBV5-5
D: TRBD2
J: TRBJ2-7
length: 14
DNA: TGTGCCAGCAGAAGACTAGCGGGAGGCTACGAGCAGTACTTC
CDR3: CASRRLAGGYEQYF

size: NA
V: TRBV7-9
D: NA
J: TRBJ1-2
length: 13
DNA: TGTGCCAGCAGCTTACTGTCAGTATATGGCTACACCTTC
CDR3: CASSLLSVYGYTF

size: few
V: TRBV7-2
D: NA
J: TRBJ2-1
length: 15
DNA: TGTGCCAGCAGCTTAGAGGCGGGGTTCTTGAATGAGCAGTTCTTC
CDR3: CASSLEAGFLNEQFF

size: few
V: TRBV5-6
D: NA
J: TRBJ2-7
length: 15
DNA: TGTGCCAGCAGCTGGAGGGCGGGAACGCCCTACGAGCAGTACTTC
CDR3: CASSWRAGTPYEQYF

size: NA
V: TRBV4-2
D: TRBD1
J: TRBJ2-7
length: 14
DNA: TGTGCCAGCAGCCAAGAAGGGGGCAACTACGAGCAGTACTTC
CDR3: CASSQEGGNYEQYF

size: NA
V: TRBV18
D: TRBD1
J: TRBJ2-3
length: 16
DNA: TGTGCCAGCTCACCCAACGGTAGACAGGGAGCAGATACGCAGTATTTT
CDR3: CASSPNGRQGADTQYF

size: NA
V: TRBV28
D: TRBD1
J: TRBJ1-2
length: 14
DNA: TGTGCCAGCAGGACAGGGGGCTGGAGCTATGGCTACACCTTC
CDR3: CASRTGGWSYGYTF

size: NA
V: TRBV9
D: NA
J: TRBJ2-7
length: 16
DNA: TGTGCCAGCAGCGTAGGGTCAACTAGGGACTCCTACGAGCAGTACTTC
CDR3: CASSVGSTRDSYEQYF

size: few
V: TRBV20-1
D: TRBD1
J: TRBJ2-7
length: 15
DNA: TGCAGTGCTAGAGATAGGTCAACAGGGGGGTACGAGCAGTACTTC
CDR3: CSARDRSTGGYEQYF

size: many
V: TRBV5-1
D: NA
J: TRBJ2-3
length: 15
DNA: TGTGCCAGCAGCTCTAGTGGGGCTAGCACAGATACGCAGTATTTT
CDR3: CASSSSGASTDTQYF

size: many
V: TRBV18
D: NA
J: TRBJ1-3
length: 16
DNA: TGTGCCAGCTCACCGTCGACGGGGGAATCCGGAAACACCATATATTTT
CDR3: CASSPSTGESGNTIYF

size: NA
V: TRBV20-1
D: TRBD1
J: TRBJ2-1
length: 15
DNA: TGCAGTGCTAGACGAGCAGGGGGCGGGTCGAATGAGCAGTTCTTC
CDR3: CSARRAGGGSNEQFF

size: few
V: TRBV24-1
D: NA
J: TRBJ2-3
length: 13
DNA: TGTGCCACCAGTGGACAGCCTGGAGATACGCAGTATTTT
CDR3: CATSGQPGDTQYF

size: NA
V: TRBV5-1
D: TRBD2
J: TRBJ2-2
length: 15
DNA: TGCGCCAGCAGCTTGCTAAGCGGGGAGACCGGGGAGCTGTTTTTT
CDR3: CASSLLSGETGELFF

size: NA
V: TRBV9
D: NA
J: TRBJ2-7
length: 15
DNA: TGTGCCAGCAGCGTAGGAACCCAGCCCGGGTACGAGCAGTACTTC
CDR3: CASSVGTQPGYEQYF

size: NA
V: TRBV12-3/TRBV12-4
D: NA
J: TRBJ2-1
length: 14
DNA: TGTGCCAGCAGTTTGCAGGGAACAGGCAATGAGCAGTTCTTC
CDR3: CASSLQGTGNEQFF

size: NA
V: TRBV20-1
D: TRBD2
J: TRBJ2-7
length: 14
DNA: TGCAGTGCGCTTCGGACTAGCGGGAGTGCCGAGCAGTACTTC
CDR3: CSALRTSGSAEQYF

size: few
V: TRBV6-1
D: NA
J: TRBJ2-5
length: 17
DNA: TGTGCCAGCAGTCGGACTCCTCCGGACTCCGTTGTGGAGACCCAGTACTTC
CDR3: CASSRTPPDSVVETQYF

size: few
V: TRBV25-1
D: TRBD1
J: TRBJ2-5
length: 14
DNA: TGTGCCAGCACTGACAGGGGCACCTCGGAGACCCAGTACTTC
CDR3: CASTDRGTSETQYF

size: few
V: TRBV24-1
D: TRBD1
J: TRBJ2-5
length: 15
DNA: TGTGCCACCAGTGACCCGGGACAGGGTTCGGAGACCCAGTACTTC
CDR3: CATSDPGQGSETQYF

size: NA
V: TRBV12-3/TRBV12-4
D: TRBD1
J: TRBJ1-5
length: 15
DNA: TGTGCCAGCAGTCCCGGACAGGGGGCTGATCAGCCCCAGCATTTT
CDR3: CASSPGQGADQPQHF

size: few
V: TRBV29-1
D: NA
J: TRBJ2-1
length: 11
DNA: TGCAGCGTCCCCTCAGGGACTGAGCAGTTCTTC
CDR3: CSVPSGTEQFF

size: few
V: TRBV5-1
D: TRBD1
J: TRBJ2-5
length: 15
DNA: TGCGCCAGCAGCTTGTGGGGACAGGAAAAAGAGACCCAGTACTTC
CDR3: CASSLWGQEKETQYF

size: few
V: TRBV6-5
D: NA
J: TRBJ1-1
length: 15
DNA: TGTGCCAGCAGTTATAATTTGGGGGTGAACACTGAAGCTTTCTTT
CDR3: CASSYNLGVNTEAFF

size: NA
V: TRBV29-1
D: TRBD2
J: TRBJ2-3
length: 18
DNA: TGCAGCGTTGAAGATCAAGGGACTAGCGGGGGGATCGCAGATACGCAGTATTTT
CDR3: CSVEDQGTSGGIADTQYF

size: NA
V: TRBV6-1
D: TRBD2
J: TRBJ2-7
length: 13
DNA: TGTGCCAGCAGGGTAGCGGGGGCCTACGAGCAGTACTTC
CDR3: CASRVAGAYEQYF

size: NA
V: TRBV9
D: NA
J: TRBJ2-2
length: 16
DNA: TGTGCCAGCAGCGTAGCTGGCGGGATCAACACCGGGGAGCTGTTTTTT
CDR3: CASSVAGGINTGELFF

size: once
V: TRBV19
D: TRBD1
J: TRBJ2-1
length: 16
DNA: TGTGCCAGTAGTCAGTACGGGACAGGGGGATACAATGAGCAGTTCTTC
CDR3: CASSQYGTGGYNEQFF

size: NA
V: TRBV20-1
D: TRBD2
J: TRBJ2-2
length: 14
DNA: TGCAGTGCTACCGATAGCGGGGCCACCGGGGAGCTGTTTTTT
CDR3: CSATDSGATGELFF

size: NA
V: TRBV20-1
D: TRBD2
J: TRBJ2-1
length: 17
DNA: TGCAGTGCTAGGAAACTAGCGGGATCAGTGTCCTACAATGAGCAGTTCTTC
CDR3: CSARKLAGSVSYNEQFF

size: NA
V: TRBV20-1
D: NA
J: TRBJ2-2
length: 15
DNA: TGCAGTGCTTTCCGGGTTATTGCGAACACCGGGGAGCTGTTTTTT
CDR3: CSAFRVIANTGELFF

size: few
V: TRBV7-7
D: NA
J: TRBJ1-6
length: 14
DNA: TGTGCCAGCAGCCCTCAAGGGGGGCAGTCACCCCTCCACTTT
CDR3: CASSPQGGQSPLHF

size: few
V: TRBV10-3
D: NA
J: TRBJ2-5
length: 16
DNA: TGTGCCATCAGCGGGACACGAGGACGGGTCGCAGAGACCCAGTACTTC
CDR3: CAISGTRGRVAETQYF

size: few
V: TRBV4-3
D: TRBD1
J: TRBJ1-2
length: 17
DNA: TGCGCCAGCAGCCAAGATGACAGGGGGCTGGGTAACTATGGCTACACCTTC
CDR3: CASSQDDRGLGNYGYTF

size: NA
V: TRBV27
D: NA
J: TRBJ2-5
length: 13
DNA: TGTGCCAGCAGGCCAGAGAGCCAAGAGACCCAGTACTTC
CDR3: CASRPESQETQYF

size: NA
V: TRBV20-1
D: NA
J: TRBJ2-1
length: 15
DNA: TGCAGTGCTAGCTCGGCAGGATTTAGAGGTAGATTACAGTTCTTC
CDR3: CSASSAGFRGRLQFF

size: few
V: TRBV11-2
D: NA
J: TRBJ2-4
length: 14
DNA: TGTGCCAGCAGCTTAGCCTTAGCCAAAAACATTCAGTACTTC
CDR3: CASSLALAKNIQYF

size: NA
V: TRBV2
D: NA
J: TRBJ2-2
length: 14
DNA: TGTGCCAGCAGTGGATCAGGGTACACCGGGGAGCTGTTTTTT
CDR3: CASSGSGYTGELFF